The 25 T cell receptor beta chains listed next were all sequenced from one sample in a study of T cell responses to AZD1222 COVID-19 vaccine. Sequencing used immunoSEQ multiplex PCR; TCRdb keeps in-frame clones, though not all of them. The sample lists 150,000 to 200,000 clones; roughly 91% were seen once. Material: peripheral blood, obtained on day 0 of AZD1222 vaccination. The receptors originated from an adult in good health.

This chain uses TRBV7-9 with TRBJ2-1; tentatively, D is TRBD2 (6 bases). This CDR3 has 15 amino acids. The V gene's germline CDR1 is SEHNR and CDR2 FQNEAQ (reference sequence). The V and J ends lost 0 bases and 6 bases respectively, with 12 bases between them. This CDR3 reads CASSLAETSANEQFF. CDR3 DNA: TGTGCCAGCAGCTTAGCGGAGACTAGTGCCAATGAGCAGTTCTTC.

The V and J genes are TRBV7-8 and TRBJ2-5; tentative D call: TRBD2 (6 bases). Between the trimmed V and J ends, which lost 1 base and 5 bases, there was a span of 14 bases. CDR3 length: 15 residues. Germline V gives CDR1 SGHVS, CDR2 FQNEAQ. The CDR3 region has the DNA TGTGCCAGCAGCTTAGATCGCGGGGATAGGGAGACCCAGTACTTC. Its translation: CASSLDRGDRETQYF. Full variable domain (rest looked up from reference TRBV7-8 and TRBJ2-5): GAGVSQSPRYKVAKRGQDVALRCDPISGHVSLFWYQQALGQGPEFLTYFQNEAQLDKSGLPSDRFFAERPEGSVSTLKIQRTQQEDSAVYLCASSLDRGDRETQYFGPGTRLLVL.

The chain employs TRBV12-3 or TRBV12-4 and TRBJ1-6; D is unclear. CDR3 length equals 13 residues. V was clipped by 6 bases and J by 9 bases, with 12 bases between them. CDR3 protein: CASSLGDSSPLHF. The CDR3 nucleotides read TGTGCCAGCAGCCTGGGAGACTCTTCACCCCTCCACTTT.

The chain links TRBV5-1 to TRBJ1-3; the D gene is possibly TRBD1 (5 bases). Germline lookup yields CDR1 SGHRS and CDR2 YFSETQ. The germline V and J ends were trimmed by 4 bases and 0 bases, with 11 bases remaining between them. The CDR3 consists of 15 residues. CDR3 loop: CASSPGGSSGNTIYF. The DNA of the CDR3 is TGCGCCAGCAGCCCGGGGGGGAGCTCTGGAAACACCATATATTTT.

The rearrangement uses TRBV11-3 and TRBJ2-1, with D perhaps given as TRBD1 or TRBD2 (5 bases each). V lost 6 bases, J lost 6 bases, and 9 bases lay in between. Germline CDR1 reads SGHNT; CDR2 reads YENEEA. The CDR3 has 12 residues. The CDR3 spells CASRGESNEQFF. Here the CDR3 DNA reads TGTGCCAGCAGGGGGGAAAGCAATGAGCAGTTCTTC.

The V gene is TRBV6-5, the J gene TRBJ1-3, with D possibly TRBD1 on 5 matching bases. Germline CDR1 and CDR2: MNHEY and SVGAGI. V lost 6 bases and J 1 base, leaving 10 bases between the germline ends. This CDR3 comprises 14 residues. The CDR3 reads CASRNGGSGNTIYF. DNA for the CDR3: TGTGCCAGCAGAAACGGGGGTTCTGGAAACACCATATATTTT.

The rearrangement uses TRBV19 and TRBJ1-2, with D maybe TRBD1 (5 bases). The CDR3 length is 13 residues. Germline values: CDR1 LNHDA, CDR2 SQIVND (reference sequence). The V end was cut by 4 bases, the J end by 4 bases, with 10 bases between. In nucleotides, the CDR3 is TGTGCCAGTAGTACGACAGCTTCCTATGGCTACACCTTC. Residues: CASSTTASYGYTF.

The chain joins TRBV6-5 to TRBJ2-2; no reliable D call. Germline CDR1 and CDR2: MNHEY and SVGAGI. The CDR3 length is 14 residues. Trimming took off 4 bases at V and 6 bases at J, with 12 bases between the two ends. The CDR3 DNA is TGTGCCAGCAGTTCATCGGGTGGCCCCGGGGAGCTGTTTTTT. It encodes CASSSSGGPGELFF.

As regards this clone: The same CDR3 arises from other DNA sequences in this sample as well. V gene TRBV11-2 combines with J gene TRBJ2-7; D gene uncertain. Germline V gene lookup returns CDR1 SGHAT and CDR2 FQNNGV. V shed 0 bases and J shed 4 bases, with 4 bases lying between them. The CDR3 runs 12 residues. The CDR3 sequence is CASSLDRYEQYF. The CDR3 DNA follows: TGTGCCAGCAGCTTAGACCGGTACGAGCAGTACTTC.

This chain links TRBV7-3 with TRBJ2-5; 8 bases fit TRBD1. Germline-derived CDR1 and CDR2 are SGHTA and FQGTGA. V gave up 5 bases and J gave up 5 bases; unmatched junction bases: 10. The CDR3 contains 15 residues. CDR3 amino acids: CASSITGGFGETQYF. The CDR3 coding sequence is TGTGCCAGCAGCATCACAGGGGGTTTCGGTGAGACCCAGTACTTC.

The gene calls are TRBV5-8 and TRBJ2-2; TRBD1 aligns across 7 bases. The CDR3 spans 14 residues. CDR1 SGHTS and CDR2 YDEGEE come from the germline V gene. The J segment lost 7 bases and the V segment lost 4 bases, leaving 7 bases of the junction unmatched. This CDR3 is CASSPTGRHGELFF. Here the CDR3 DNA reads TGTGCCAGCAGCCCGACAGGGCGGCACGGGGAGCTGTTTTTT.

The J gene is TRBJ1-4, the V gene TRBV5-5; D is perhaps TRBD1 (6 bases). The germline gives CDR1 SGHKS, CDR2 YYEKEE (reference sequence). CDR3 length: 13 residues. The germline V and J ends were trimmed by 1 base and 5 bases, with 6 bases remaining between them. The CDR3 nucleotides are TGTGCCAGCAGCTTGACAGGGAATGAAAAACTGTTTTTT. It codes for CASSLTGNEKLFF. The complete variable domain, with remaining parts taken from reference TRBV5-5 and TRBJ1-4, reads DAGVTQSPTHLIKTRGQQVTLRCSPISGHKSVSWYQQVLGQGPQFIFQYYEKEERGRGNFPDRFSARQFPNYSSELNVNALLLGDSALYLCASSLTGNEKLFFGSGTQLSVL.

The chain combines TRBV6-4 with TRBJ1-2; tentatively, D is TRBD1 (5 bases). V was trimmed by 5 bases and J by 2 bases, leaving 15 bases between them. There are 15 residues in the CDR3. Germline V gives CDR1 MRHNA, CDR2 SNTAGT. In nucleotides, the CDR3 is TGTGCCAGCAGTCCTAGCGGGGCCGGAAACTATGGCTACACCTTC. Translation gives CASSPSGAGNYGYTF.

The chain carries TRBV7-9 and TRBJ1-5; D call uncertain. Germline V gives CDR1 SEHNR, CDR2 FQNEAQ (reference sequence). This CDR3 comprises 13 residues. V was pared by 1 base and J by 3 bases, with 4 bases between. The CDR3 nucleotides read TGTGCCAGCAGCTTAGGGACCAATCAGCCCCAGCATTTT. Translated: CASSLGTNQPQHF.

This clone was seen just once. V is TRBV4-3 and J is TRBJ1-1, with a weak D call TRBD1 (6 bases). Germline-derived CDR1 and CDR2 are LGHNA and YSLEER. The CDR3 totals 15 residues. V was trimmed by 0 bases and J by 5 bases, leaving 13 bases between them. CDR3 residues: CASSQELQGRTEAFF. CDR3 coding DNA: TGCGCCAGCAGCCAAGAGTTACAGGGAAGGACTGAAGCTTTCTTT.

The chain uses TRBV18 and TRBJ2-5, with 7 bases aligning to TRBD1. The V segment lost 4 bases and the J segment 0 bases; nucleotides outside the gene matches: 14. The CDR3 runs to 18 residues. Germline V gene data show CDR1 as KGHSH and CDR2 as LQKENI. The CDR3 coding sequence is TGTGCCAGCTCACTTGCGACAGGGCCCCGTGGCAACCAAGAGACCCAGTACTTC. It is translated as CASSLATGPRGNQETQYF.

The rearrangement uses TRBV11-2 and TRBJ2-3; 10 bases are shared with TRBD2. This CDR3 has 15 amino acids. J lost 0 bases, V lost 6 bases, and 3 bases had no gene match. Germline lookup yields CDR1 SGHAT and CDR2 FQNNGV. The CDR3 nucleotides are TGTGCCAGCAGGGCTAGCGGGAGAAGCACAGATACGCAGTATTTT. The encoded protein is CASRASGRSTDTQYF.

The chain has TRBV4-3 and TRBJ1-6; D perhaps matches TRBD1 (6 bases). V lost 4 bases to trimming and J lost 0 bases, with 13 bases between them. This CDR3 comprises 17 residues. CDR1 and CDR2 from the germline V gene are LGHNA and YSLEER. The CDR3: CASSRKTDSSYNSPLHF. The DNA of the CDR3 is TGCGCCAGCAGCCGCAAGACGGACAGCTCCTATAATTCACCCCTCCACTTT.

Here the CDR3 reads CASSPDRGPGNTIYF. CDR3 DNA: TGTGCCAGCAGCCCGGACAGGGGGCCAGGAAACACCATATATTTT. The chain joins TRBV7-2 to TRBJ1-3; 11 bases are shared with TRBD1. Germline V CDR1 and CDR2: SGHTA, FQGNSA. This CDR3 contains 15 residues. The V and J ends lost 5 bases and 4 bases, in that order; junction bases with no gene match: 4.

The chain recombines TRBV4-2 with TRBJ2-7; D may match TRBD1 or TRBD2 (5 bases each). Germline V CDR1 and CDR2: LGHNA, YNFKEQ. There are 18 residues in the CDR3. Trimming shortened V by 0 bases and J by 0 bases, and 18 bases separated the two germline ends. This chain's CDR3 is CASSQDVSRDASSYEQYF. CDR3 nucleotides: TGTGCCAGCAGCCAAGATGTTTCCCGGGACGCAAGCTCCTACGAGCAGTACTTC.

The genes are TRBV6-5 and TRBJ2-7; no firm D call. V gave up 0 bases and J gave up 1 base, with 4 bases separating them. This CDR3 region has 13 residues. Germline CDR1 reads MNHEY; CDR2 reads SVGAGI. The CDR3: CASSYSGSYEQYF. CDR3 coding DNA: TGTGCCAGCAGTTACTCGGGGTCCTACGAGCAGTACTTC.

The chain couples TRBV10-3 to TRBJ1-3; D is undetermined. V lost 4 bases, J lost 8 bases, and 12 bases lay in between. In germline, CDR1 is ENHRY, CDR2 SYGVKD. The CDR3 spans 13 residues. The CDR3 nucleotides read TGTGCCATCAGTGCCCGGGAAGGATACACCATATATTTT. This encodes CAISAREGYTIYF.

The V and J genes are TRBV5-4 and TRBJ2-7; no clear D. V was clipped by 2 bases and J by 0 bases, with 15 bases between them. The CDR3 sequence is 16 residues long. Per germline, CDR1 SGHNT and CDR2 YYREEE (reference sequence). CDR3 in amino acids: CASSFTSGRSSYEQYF. As DNA, the CDR3 is TGTGCCAGCAGCTTTACCTCGGGCAGGAGCTCCTACGAGCAGTACTTC.

The chain joins TRBV10-2 to TRBJ1-5, with a possible D match to TRBD1 (6 bases). With 7 bases removed from V and 0 bases from J, the gap between germline ends came to 10 bases. Germline-derived CDR1 and CDR2 are WSHSY and SAAADI. The CDR3 spans 14 residues. The CDR3 DNA sequence: TGCGCCAGCAAACAGGGTAATAGCAATCAGCCCCAGCATTTT. Its protein is CASKQGNSNQPQHF.

V usage is TRBV5-5 and J usage is TRBJ1-2; TRBD1 agrees at 9 bases. Germline trimming cut 4 bases from V and 4 bases from J; bases unmatched to any gene: 8. The CDR3 extends over 15 amino acids. Germline values: CDR1 SGHKS, CDR2 YYEKEE (reference sequence). The CDR3 sequence: CASSVTGGGGYGYTF. The CDR3 coding sequence is TGTGCCAGCAGCGTTACAGGGGGCGGCGGCTATGGCTACACCTTC. Filled out from reference TRBV5-5 and TRBJ1-2, the complete variable domain reads DAGVTQSPTHLIKTRGQQVTLRCSPISGHKSVSWYQQVLGQGPQFIFQYYEKEERGRGNFPDRFSARQFPNYSSELNVNALLLGDSALYLCASSVTGGGGYGYTFGSGTRLTVV.